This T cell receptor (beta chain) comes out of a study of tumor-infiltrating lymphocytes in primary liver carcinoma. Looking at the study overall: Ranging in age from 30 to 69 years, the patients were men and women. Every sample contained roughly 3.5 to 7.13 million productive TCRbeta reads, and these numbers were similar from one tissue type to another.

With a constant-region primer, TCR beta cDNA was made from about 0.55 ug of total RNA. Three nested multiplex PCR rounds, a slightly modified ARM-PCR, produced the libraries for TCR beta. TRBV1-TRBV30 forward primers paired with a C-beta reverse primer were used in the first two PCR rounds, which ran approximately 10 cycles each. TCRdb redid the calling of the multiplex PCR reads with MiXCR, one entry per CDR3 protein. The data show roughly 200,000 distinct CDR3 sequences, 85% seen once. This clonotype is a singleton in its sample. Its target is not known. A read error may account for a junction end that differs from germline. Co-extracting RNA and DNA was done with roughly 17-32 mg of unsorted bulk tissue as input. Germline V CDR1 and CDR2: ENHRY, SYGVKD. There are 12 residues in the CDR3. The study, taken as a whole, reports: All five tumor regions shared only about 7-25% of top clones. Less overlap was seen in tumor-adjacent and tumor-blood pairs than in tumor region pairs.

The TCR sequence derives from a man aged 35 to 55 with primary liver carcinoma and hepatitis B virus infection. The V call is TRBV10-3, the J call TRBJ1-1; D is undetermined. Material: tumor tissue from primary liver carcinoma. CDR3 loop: CAIRDGNTDAFF. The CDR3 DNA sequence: TGTGCCATCAGAGACGGTAACACTGATGCTTTCTTT.